This T cell receptor (beta chain) is drawn from a study of shared clonotypes between healthy human individuals. Study conclusions and caveats: Among donors, sharing of clonotypes was expected to be affected by sequencing depth.

As regards this clone: Its matching antigen is unknown.

Germline lookup yields CDR1 SGHRS and CDR2 YFSETQ. J lost 8 bases, V lost 4 bases, and 11 bases had no gene match. CDR3 length: 15 residues. TCRdb's copy holds only in-frame clones and misses some; the assay was immunoSEQ multiplex PCR. This repertoire shows 2.3 million or so clones, roughly 93% found once; its top ten account for 0.39%. The sample consisted of naive CD4+ T cells from PBMCs. Subset in this sample: CD45RA+ positively selected. This receptor was identified in a man between 18 and 35 years old in good health. Some clones in this sample may be carry-over from other donors' samples. V and J are TRBV5-1 and TRBJ1-2; TRBD1 aligns across 10 bases. In DNA, the CDR3 is TGCGCCAGCAGCGTCCCATTCGGACAGGGGGGAGGCTACACCTTC. Encoded protein: CASSVPFGQGGGYTF.